One and the same sample provided the 26 T cell receptor beta chains below, sequenced in a study of blood T cell repertoires in COVID-19. The assay was immunoSEQ multiplex PCR, and TCRdb's table has in-frame clones only and misses some. The sample consists of 250,000 to 350,000 clones, roughly 90% of them appearing once. The sample consisted of peripheral blood. These receptor sequences come from a woman in her fifties or sixties with active or convalescent COVID-19.

The V and J genes are TRBV6-1 and TRBJ1-2, with D hard to call. CDR1 MNHNS and CDR2 SASEGT come from the germline V gene. This CDR3 is built from 12 residues. V lost 6 bases and J lost 8, with 13 bases in between. The CDR3: CASRGLTGGYTF. Here the CDR3 DNA reads TGTGCCAGCAGGGGCTTAACTGGCGGCTACACCTTC.

CDR3 protein: CAWSVGGVEEKLFF. The CDR3 DNA sequence: TGTGCCTGGAGTGTAGGGGGCGTAGAGGAAAAACTGTTTTTT. The V gene is TRBV30, the J gene TRBJ1-4, with 7 bases identical to TRBD1. V lost 0 bases, J lost 8 bases, and 6 bases stayed unmatched. Germline loops: CDR1 GTSNPN, CDR2 SVGIG (reference sequence). The CDR3 runs to 14 residues.

The rearrangement uses TRBV9 and TRBJ1-5, with D tentatively TRBD1 (6 bases). Looked up from germline, CDR1 is SGDLS and CDR2 is YYNGEE. Trimming removed 4 bases from V and 6 bases from J, with 17 bases in between. The CDR3 loop spans 15 amino acids. The CDR3 here is CASSYEGYRVQPQHF. The CDR3 DNA follows: TGTGCCAGCAGCTACGAGGGGTACAGGGTTCAGCCCCAGCATTTT.

The chain couples TRBV6-2 or TRBV6-3 to TRBJ1-1; TRBD1 matches 7 bases. With V trimmed by 2 bases and J by 5 bases, 8 bases remained unmatched. The CDR3 totals 15 residues. The germline CDR1 and CDR2 sequences are MNHEY and SVGEGT. CDR3 in amino acids: CASSYEPGGPTEAFF. In nucleotides, the CDR3 is TGTGCCAGCAGTTACGAACCAGGGGGTCCAACTGAAGCTTTCTTT.

The chain is built from TRBV30 and TRBJ2-7; TRBD1 aligns across 7 bases. The V segment lost 2 bases and the J segment 2 bases; nucleotides outside the gene matches: 6. CDR1 is GTSNPN and CDR2 is SVGIG in the germline V gene (reference sequence). This CDR3 is 14 amino acids long. CDR3 amino acids: CAWSLRTGTYEQYF. The CDR3 region has the DNA TGTGCCTGGAGTCTGCGGACAGGAACCTACGAGCAGTACTTC.

In its sample, this clone was seen once. The gene calls are TRBV10-3 and TRBJ1-2, with D perhaps matching TRBD1 (6 bases). Germline lookup yields CDR1 ENHRY and CDR2 SYGVKD. The CDR3 has 14 residues. With 6 bases removed from V and 4 bases from J, the gap between germline ends came to 15 bases. The CDR3 region has the DNA TGTGCCATCAGCGATCCGGGACAAGGCTATGGCTACACCTTC. Its translation: CAISDPGQGYGYTF.

The chain is built from TRBV5-4 and TRBJ1-1, with D possibly TRBD1 on 5 matching bases. The CDR3 contains 15 residues. CDR1 is SGHNT, CDR2 YYREEE, per germline (reference sequence). V lost 0 bases to trimming and J lost 8 bases, with 17 bases between them. The CDR3 DNA sequence: TGTGCCAGCAGCTTGGTGGGGGGACCCGGAAAGGAAGCTTTCTTT. Protein: CASSLVGGPGKEAFF.

The V call is TRBV3-1 (or the pseudogene TRBV3-2), the J call TRBJ2-1; 8 nucleotides align to TRBD1. Trimming took 5 bases from V and 7 from J; bases not matched to a gene: 10. The CDR3 loop spans 15 amino acids. Germline values: CDR1 LGHDT, CDR2 YNNKEL (reference sequence). The CDR3 spells CASSDTGTGWNEQFF. The CDR3 coding sequence is TGTGCCAGCAGCGATACCGGGACAGGTTGGAATGAGCAGTTCTTC.

This clone occurred once. The V gene is TRBV5-1, the J gene TRBJ2-2, with 8 bases aligning to TRBD2. CDR3 length equals 16 residues. Germline lookup yields CDR1 SGHRS and CDR2 YFSETQ. J gave up 7 bases and V 4 bases, and 12 bases lay outside the gene matches. This chain's CDR3 is CASSLGLAGPYGELFF. The CDR3 DNA sequence: TGCGCCAGCAGCCTCGGACTAGCTGGTCCCTACGGGGAGCTGTTTTTT.

The chain links TRBV7-9 to TRBJ1-2; weak D call: TRBD1 (6 bases). The CDR3 covers 14 residues. From germline, CDR1 is SEHNR and CDR2 FQNEAQ (reference sequence). V gave up 3 bases and J gave up 4 bases, with 12 bases separating them. This CDR3 reads CASSFNRDTYGYTF. The CDR3 nucleotides read TGTGCCAGCAGCTTTAACCGGGACACCTATGGCTACACCTTC.

V usage is TRBV7-2 and J usage is TRBJ2-3; D possibly corresponds to TRBD1 (5 bases). The CDR3 is made up of 15 amino acids. Germline V gene data show CDR1 as SGHTA and CDR2 as FQGNSA. The V end was cut by 4 bases, the J end by 7 bases, with 18 bases between. This chain's CDR3 is CASSYRGRDENTQYF. CDR3 bases: TGTGCCAGCAGCTACCGTGGCAGGGATGAGAATACGCAGTATTTT.

The chain has TRBV6-2 or TRBV6-3 and TRBJ2-1; 8 nucleotides align to TRBD2. Germline loops: CDR1 MNHEY, CDR2 SVGEGT. The CDR3 has 15 residues. V shed 5 bases, J shed 2 bases, and the junction held 5 bases outside the gene matches. The CDR3: CASSPGLGAYNEQFF. In DNA form, the CDR3 reads TGTGCCAGCAGTCCGGGACTAGGGGCCTACAATGAGCAGTTCTTC.

The chain is built from TRBV7-6 and TRBJ1-2; D is perhaps TRBD1 (6 bases). Trimming stripped 5 bases from V and 8 bases from J, with 21 bases between. The CDR3 sequence is 15 residues long. Germline CDR1 reads SGHVS; CDR2 reads FNYEAQ. CDR3 in amino acids: CASSPRRTVTGGYTF. The CDR3 DNA sequence: TGTGCCAGCAGCCCGAGGCGGACAGTTACTGGCGGCTACACCTTC.

A single count supports this clone. V usage is TRBV28 and J usage is TRBJ2-7, with D maybe TRBD1 (5 bases). The V end was cut by 7 bases, the J end by 6 bases, with 16 bases between. Germline V gene sequence: CDR1 MDHEN, CDR2 SYDVKM. The CDR3 is 13 amino acids. DNA of the CDR3: TGTGCCAGCACCACAGGCCAGGGTGGCGAGCAGTACTTC. Amino acid sequence: CASTTGQGGEQYF.

The rearrangement links TRBV9 to TRBJ2-2; 7 bases align to TRBD1. Germline V gene sequence: CDR1 SGDLS, CDR2 YYNGEE. This CDR3 spans 19 amino acids. V lost 2 bases to trimming and J lost 0 bases; unmatched junction nucleotides: 13. The CDR3 here is CASSVSKRQGRANTGELFF. The CDR3 nucleotides are TGTGCCAGCAGCGTTTCCAAGAGACAGGGTAGGGCGAACACCGGGGAGCTGTTTTTT.

The V gene is TRBV6-2 or TRBV6-3, the J gene TRBJ2-3; a weak D match, TRBD2 (7 bases). The V gene's germline CDR1 is MNHEY and CDR2 SVGEGT. Between the trimmed V and J ends, which lost 5 bases and 3 bases, there was a span of 18 bases. The CDR3 covers 16 residues. In DNA form, the CDR3 reads TGTGCCAGCAGTGACCCCGGGGGGCACGGGACAGATACGCAGTATTTT. Translating gives CASSDPGGHGTDTQYF.

V gene TRBV3-1 (or the pseudogene TRBV3-2) combines with J gene TRBJ1-2; D may be TRBD1 (6 bases). In germline, CDR1 is LGHDT, CDR2 YNNKEL (reference sequence). The germline V and J ends were trimmed by 4 bases and 4 bases, with 16 bases remaining between them. The CDR3 length is 15 residues. This CDR3 reads CASSPTGTRVYGYTF. CDR3 nucleotide sequence: TGTGCCAGCAGCCCGACCGGGACAAGGGTCTATGGCTACACCTTC.

The chain has TRBV28 and TRBJ2-1; possibly TRBD1 for D (5 bases). The CDR3 consists of 12 residues. Trimming stripped 6 bases from V and 6 bases from J, with 9 bases between. Germline CDR1 is MDHEN and CDR2 is SYDVKM. The CDR3 sequence: CASRPRGNEQFF. The CDR3, as DNA: TGTGCCAGCAGACCAAGGGGCAATGAGCAGTTCTTC.

This chain joins TRBV19 and TRBJ2-3; the match to TRBD2 covers 9 bases. Germline-derived CDR1 and CDR2 are LNHDA and SQIVND (reference sequence). Unmatched junction bases numbered 11, after V lost 9 bases and J lost 4 bases. The CDR3 has 15 amino acids. The CDR3 loop is CASRNSGGSADTQYF. The CDR3 DNA sequence: TGTGCCAGCCGAAACAGCGGGGGGTCCGCAGATACGCAGTATTTT.

This chain joins TRBV21-1 and TRBJ1-4; the DNA was not compared with TRBD1, the D call given in the table. TRBV21-1 constitutes a pseudogene. The CDR3 contains 20 residues. The CDR3 reads CASSKAGTAPAGSNIEKLFF. The CDR3 DNA reads as TGTGCCAGCAGCAAAGCCGGGACAGCCCCCGCGGGTTCGAATATTGAAAAACTGTTTTTT.

CDR3 loop: CASTNRATGGLNEQYF. The CDR3 DNA follows: TGTGCCAGCACCAACCGGGCGACAGGGGGCTTGAACGAGCAGTACTTC. The chain combines TRBV27 with TRBJ2-7; 10 bases map to TRBD1. The V segment lost 7 bases and the J segment 5 bases; nucleotides outside the gene matches: 14. CDR3 length: 16 residues. Germline V gives CDR1 MNHEY, CDR2 SMNVEV (reference sequence).

The gene calls are TRBV6-2 or TRBV6-3 and TRBJ2-1, with TRBD2 matching 10 bases. CDR1 MNHEY and CDR2 SVGEGT come from the germline V gene. This CDR3 region has 15 residues. V lost 5 bases to trimming and J lost 1 base; unmatched junction nucleotides: 2. This chain's CDR3 is CASSGSGRSYNEQFF. In DNA, the CDR3 is TGTGCCAGCAGTGGTAGCGGGAGGTCCTACAATGAGCAGTTCTTC.

The chain links TRBV30 to TRBJ2-5; D possibly corresponds to TRBD1 (5 bases). The CDR3 runs 15 residues. Per the germline V gene, CDR1 is GTSNPN and CDR2 is SVGIG (reference sequence). The germline V and J ends were trimmed by 1 base and 1 base, with 13 bases remaining between them. This CDR3 reads CAWSALTGPQETQYF. CDR3 bases: TGTGCCTGGAGTGCCCTAACAGGACCCCAAGAGACCCAGTACTTC.

The chain carries TRBV12-3 or TRBV12-4 and TRBJ1-2; tentatively, D is TRBD1 (6 bases). Trimming took off 5 bases at V and 4 bases at J, with 11 bases between the two ends. The CDR3 loop spans 13 amino acids. The CDR3 bases are TGTGCCAGCAGTCGAGGACAGCTCTATGGCTACACCTTC. Its protein product is CASSRGQLYGYTF.

The sample holds one count of this clone. The V gene is TRBV3-1 (or the pseudogene TRBV3-2), the J gene TRBJ1-1, with a weak D call TRBD1 (6 bases). Germline V gene sequence: CDR1 LGHDT, CDR2 YNNKEL (reference sequence). Trimming took off 3 bases at V and 4 bases at J, with 12 bases between the two ends. This CDR3 has 14 residues. The CDR3 here is CASSQGALGTEAFF. The CDR3 DNA follows: TGTGCCAGCAGCCAGGGGGCCTTAGGCACTGAAGCTTTCTTT.

In the case of this clone: Germline is not matched at one junction end, which may reflect a read error. The chain recombines TRBV4-2 with TRBJ2-7; a possible D gene is TRBD1 (5 bases). Germline loops: CDR1 LGHNA, CDR2 YNFKEQ. The CDR3 consists of 16 residues. The CDR3 DNA is TGTGCCAGCAGCCAAGGGGGTTGGGGCGCCTCCCACGAGCAGTACTTC. This translates into CASSQGGWGASHEQYF.